The 14 T cell receptor beta chains below come from one sample, sequenced in a study of long-term antiretroviral therapy in people with HIV. Run at survey level, the immunoSEQ assay was version v3.0. Data came from immunoSEQ multiplex PCR; TCRdb stores just in-frame clones and leaves some out. The sample includes fewer than 45,000 clones, 82% of them seen just once. This specimen consisted of unsorted PBMCs, obtained 0.3 years after starting antiretroviral therapy. The receptors derive from a young man with HIV.

The J gene is TRBJ2-1, the V gene TRBV9; no definite D call. The CDR3 has 14 residues. CDR1 is SGDLS and CDR2 is YYNGEE in the germline V gene. Between the trimmed V and J ends, which lost 0 bases and 3 bases, there was a span of 7 bases. CDR3 loop: CASSVEGYYNEQFF. The CDR3 DNA reads TGTGCCAGCAGCGTAGAGGGCTACTACAATGAGCAGTTCTTC.

This chain connects TRBV5-6 to TRBJ2-5; 7 bases fit TRBD2. V lost 4 bases, J lost 4 bases, and 4 bases stayed unmatched. The V gene's germline CDR1 is SGHDT and CDR2 YYEEEE. The CDR3 is 13 amino acids. CDR3 coding DNA: TGTGCCAGCAGCCCCGGACTAGGAGAGACCCAGTACTTC. Translated: CASSPGLGETQYF.

This chain links TRBV18 with TRBJ2-5; D unresolved. V was trimmed by 0 bases and J by 4 bases, leaving 6 bases between them. The CDR3 loop spans 13 amino acids. Germline V gene sequence: CDR1 KGHSH, CDR2 LQKENI. The DNA for the CDR3 is TGTGCCAGCTCACCACCGGCTCCAGAGACCCAGTACTTC. Its protein is CASSPPAPETQYF.

The chain combines TRBV27 with TRBJ2-7; maybe TRBD2 (5 bases). The CDR3 is made up of 14 amino acids. Trimming shortened V by 7 bases and J by 0 bases, and 13 bases separated the two germline ends. In germline, CDR1 is MNHEY, CDR2 SMNVEV (reference sequence). The CDR3 loop reads CASKYLGSSYEQYF. CDR3 nucleotide sequence: TGTGCCAGCAAGTATCTGGGGAGCTCCTACGAGCAGTACTTC.

This clone was seen only once. The chain joins TRBV5-4 to TRBJ2-2, with a weak D call TRBD1 (6 bases). This CDR3 is 14 amino acids long. The V gene's germline CDR1 is SGHNT and CDR2 YYREEE (reference sequence). V dropped 4 bases and J dropped 4 bases, with 11 bases sitting between them. CDR3 region: CASSGWGRTGELFF. The CDR3 DNA sequence: TGTGCCAGCAGCGGGTGGGGGCGCACCGGGGAGCTGTTTTTT.

V usage is TRBV10-3 and J usage is TRBJ1-4; 7 bases are a match to TRBD1. The CDR3 contains 19 residues. Germline V lookup: CDR1 ENHRY, CDR2 SYGVKD. The J segment lost 0 bases and the V segment lost 0 bases, leaving 10 bases of the junction unmatched. CDR3 nucleotide sequence: TGTGCCATCAGTGAGTCAAACAGGGGCCGGGGTACAACTAATGAAAAACTGTTTTTT. Protein sequence: CAISESNRGRGTTNEKLFF.

The rearrangement links TRBV7-3 to TRBJ2-5; TRBD2 agrees at 9 bases. Germline-derived CDR1 and CDR2 are SGHTA and FQGTGA. CDR3 length: 15 residues. Trimming at V came to 5 bases and at J to 5 bases, leaving 9 bases not matched to a gene. DNA for the CDR3: TGTGCCAGCAGCCCCCATCCCGCGGGGGGGGAGACCCAGTACTTC. Protein sequence: CASSPHPAGGETQYF.

This clone was seen a single time. The rearrangement links TRBV5-8 to TRBJ1-5, with TRBD1 matching over 9 bases. This CDR3 has 16 residues. The junction had 6 bases not matched to a gene; V was cut back by 5 bases and J by 0 bases. Per germline, CDR1 SGHTS and CDR2 YDEGEE. The CDR3 DNA sequence: TGTGCCAGCAGGAGGGACAGGGTCCTTAGCAATCAGCCCCAGCATTTT. This codes for CASRRDRVLSNQPQHF.

This sequence joins TRBV6-4 and TRBJ1-2; D remains ambiguous. The germline CDR1 and CDR2 sequences are MRHNA and SNTAGT. The V end lost 2 bases, the J end lost 9 bases, and 19 bases lay between the germline ends. The CDR3 runs to 15 residues. The CDR3 here is CASSDIGNSVSSYTF. DNA for the CDR3: TGTGCCAGCAGTGACATCGGAAACAGTGTCTCAAGCTACACCTTC.

The chain combines TRBV7-9 with TRBJ2-5, with 7 bases aligning to TRBD1. From germline, CDR1 is SEHNR and CDR2 FQNEAQ (reference sequence). The CDR3 totals 15 residues. The trim removed 5 bases at V and 3 bases at J, leaving 9 bases unmatched. CDR3 in DNA: TGTGCCAGCAGCCCCGGACAGGCCATCAAAGAGACCCAGTACTTC. Encoded protein: CASSPGQAIKETQYF.

This chain links TRBV7-2 with TRBJ1-2; D gene unclear. The CDR3 totals 13 residues. Per germline, CDR1 SGHTA and CDR2 FQGNSA. The V and J ends lost 5 bases and 3 bases respectively, with 10 bases between them. Written as DNA, the CDR3 is TGTGCCAGCAGCGGAGGTAGCCACTATGGCTACACCTTC. It yields the protein CASSGGSHYGYTF. Drawing the rest from reference TRBV7-2 and TRBJ1-2, the complete variable domain is GAGVSQSPSNKVTEKGKDVELRCDPISGHTALYWYRQSLGQGLEFLIYFQGNSAPDKSGLPSDRFSAERTGGSVSTLTIQRTQQEDSAVYLCASSGGSHYGYTFGSGTRLTVV.

J is TRBJ2-1 and V is TRBV29-1; D perhaps matches TRBD2 (5 bases). V lost 7 bases and J 6 bases, leaving 19 bases between the germline ends. The CDR3 loop spans 14 amino acids. The V gene's germline CDR1 is SQVTM and CDR2 ANQGSEA. The CDR3 sequence is CSAPDPRRSNEQFF. The CDR3 DNA reads TGCAGCGCCCCGGACCCCCGGAGGTCCAATGAGCAGTTCTTC.

The chain couples TRBV6-4 to TRBJ2-2; a possible D gene is TRBD1 (5 bases). Germline CDR1 and CDR2: MRHNA and SNTAGT. The CDR3 covers 13 residues. V was cut by 4 bases and J by 2 bases, with 5 bases left in between. The CDR3 loop reads CASSGTNTGELFF. The CDR3 DNA reads TGTGCCAGCAGTGGGACAAACACCGGGGAGCTGTTTTTT.

V and J are TRBV9 and TRBJ1-2; 7 bases fit TRBD1. The J segment lost 1 base and the V segment lost 4 bases, leaving 7 bases of the junction unmatched. This CDR3 contains 15 residues. Germline loops: CDR1 SGDLS, CDR2 YYNGEE. This chain's CDR3 is CASSTSTGNNYGYTF. The CDR3 region has the DNA TGTGCCAGCAGCACATCGACAGGGAATAACTATGGCTACACCTTC.